The next 18 T cell receptor beta chains were all read from a single sample in a study of cytomegalovirus exposure and HLA in healthy donors. The PCR used 60 Vbeta and 13 Jbeta primers. Method: immunoSEQ multiplex PCR; TCRdb's copy keeps in-frame clones and lacks some. The sample yields approximately 130,000 clones, around three quarters seen once. Material for sequencing was PBMCs. The receptors originated from a woman between 45 and 60 years old in good health and CMV-seronegative.

DNA of the CDR3: TGTGCCAGCAGCCGCGCGGAGGCAGATACGCAGTATTTT. It yields the protein CASSRAEADTQYF. V gene TRBV5-4 combines with J gene TRBJ2-3; possible D gene TRBD2, 5 bases. V lost 4 bases and J lost 4, with 10 bases in between. The CDR3 is made up of 13 amino acids. CDR1 and CDR2 (germline): SGHNT, YYREEE (reference sequence).

V gene TRBV18 combines with J gene TRBJ1-1, with D unresolved. In germline, CDR1 is KGHSH, CDR2 LQKENI. V was cut by 3 bases and J by 2 bases, with 7 bases left in between. There are 13 residues in the CDR3. This CDR3 is CASSPIANTEAFF. The CDR3, as DNA: TGTGCCAGCTCACCTATAGCCAACACTGAAGCTTTCTTT.

The chain recombines TRBV25-1 with TRBJ2-7; TRBD1 aligns across 8 bases. The CDR3 consists of 16 residues. Germline values: CDR1 MGHDK, CDR2 SYGVNS. The ends lost 4 bases at V and 2 bases at J; junction bases unmatched: 10. The CDR3 nucleotides are TGTGCCAGCAGTGGAAGGCTTGCAGGGGGCCCCTACGAGCAGTACTTC. This sequence encodes CASSGRLAGGPYEQYF.

The chain combines TRBV6-5 with TRBJ1-2; 7 nucleotides agree with TRBD1. J gave up 8 bases and V 5 bases, and 8 bases lay outside the gene matches. Germline-derived CDR1 and CDR2 are MNHEY and SVGAGI. CDR3 length: 13 residues. The CDR3 region is CASSTGDLRGYTF. CDR3 in DNA: TGTGCCAGCAGTACAGGGGATCTTCGAGGCTACACCTTC.

Notes on this clone: Mismatch with germline at one junction end may stem from a read error. This sequence joins TRBV6-5 and TRBJ1-2; D call uncertain. This CDR3 has 13 residues. CDR1 and CDR2 (germline): MNHEY, SVGAGI. The CDR3 sequence: CASSKNKNYGYPF. The CDR3 DNA is TGTGCCAGCAGTAAGAACAAAAACTATGGCTACCCCTTC.

This chain connects TRBV19 to TRBJ2-3, with TRBD1 matching over 7 bases. This CDR3 is 15 amino acids long. The ends lost 5 bases at V and 2 bases at J; junction bases unmatched: 7. Germline assignment: CDR1 LNHDA and CDR2 SQIVND (reference sequence). CDR3 amino acids: CASSALDRDTDTQYF. The CDR3 DNA sequence: TGTGCCAGTAGTGCCCTCGACAGGGACACAGATACGCAGTATTTT.

The genes are TRBV10-2 and TRBJ2-7; 11 bases align to TRBD2. Germline V gene sequence: CDR1 WSHSY, CDR2 SAAADI. The CDR3 contains 15 residues. The junction had 6 bases not matched to a gene; V was cut back by 3 bases and J by 5 bases. CDR3 loop: CASSDLAGGFNEQYV. The CDR3 DNA reads TGCGCCAGCAGTGACCTAGCGGGAGGATTCAACGAGCAGTACGTC.

This rearrangement joins TRBV20-1 to TRBJ2-1; 7 bases fit TRBD2. V was pared by 6 bases and J by 9 bases, with 5 bases of the junction left unmatched. There are 11 residues in the CDR3. Looked up from germline, CDR1 is DFQATT and CDR2 is SNEGSKA (reference sequence). This CDR3 is CSAVTSVEQFF. CDR3 bases: TGCAGTGCCGTAACTAGCGTTGAGCAGTTCTTC.

The rearrangement uses TRBV27 and TRBJ2-2; 7 positions match TRBD2. Germline V gene sequence: CDR1 MNHEY, CDR2 SMNVEV (reference sequence). J lost 6 bases, V lost 8 bases, and 0 bases had no gene match. The CDR3 covers 11 residues. Here the CDR3 reads CASGGAGELFF. The CDR3 nucleotides are TGTGCCAGCGGGGGGGCCGGGGAGCTGTTTTTT.

The chain uses TRBV29-1 and TRBJ2-7; 11 nucleotides align to TRBD2. With 8 bases clipped from V and 7 bases from J, the junction kept 10 bases outside the gene matches. CDR1 is SQVTM, CDR2 ANQGSEA, per germline. CDR3 length: 13 amino acids. CDR3 protein: CSFQLAGVQEQYF. CDR3 coding DNA: TGCAGCTTTCAACTAGCGGGAGTTCAAGAGCAGTACTTC.

This clone was counted between two and nine times. The V gene is TRBV10-3, the J gene TRBJ1-1, with TRBD1 matching 11 bases. V was pared by 0 bases and J by 1 base, with 7 bases of the junction left unmatched. Germline loops: CDR1 ENHRY, CDR2 SYGVKD. CDR3 length equals 18 residues. CDR3 sequence: CAISESGTGTGGNTEAFF. CDR3 bases: TGTGCCATCAGTGAGTCGGGAACCGGGACAGGGGGGAACACTGAAGCTTTCTTT.

The rearrangement uses TRBV18 and TRBJ1-5; 9 nucleotides line up with TRBD1. This CDR3 has 14 residues. Trimming removed 5 bases from V and 6 bases from J; junction bases left unmatched: 5. Germline CDR1 is KGHSH and CDR2 is LQKENI. CDR3 DNA sequence: TGTGCCAGCTCAAGACAGGGGGGAAGTCAGCCCCAGCATTTT. Residues: CASSRQGGSQPQHF.

This chain uses TRBV10-3 with TRBJ2-7, with 11 nucleotides matching TRBD2. The CDR3 covers 15 residues. Trimming at V came to 6 bases and at J to 3 bases, leaving 7 bases not matched to a gene. The germline CDR1 and CDR2 sequences are ENHRY and SYGVKD. The CDR3 is CAIRSGTSGLYEQYF. Written as DNA, the CDR3 is TGTGCCATCAGGTCCGGGACTAGCGGCCTCTACGAGCAGTACTTC.

Concerning this clone itself: The same CDR3 is also encoded by other DNA sequences in this sample. This chain uses TRBV5-1 with TRBJ2-1; TRBD2 matches at 8 bases. The J segment lost 3 bases and the V segment lost 0 bases, leaving 5 bases of the junction unmatched. The CDR3 spans 16 residues. The V gene's germline CDR1 is SGHRS and CDR2 YFSETQ. For the CDR3, the DNA is TGCGCCAGCAGCTTGGTGAGCGGGAGAGTCTACAATGAGCAGTTCTTC. Translation gives CASSLVSGRVYNEQFF.

V is TRBV15 and J is TRBJ2-3; the D gene is possibly TRBD2 (5 bases). V was pared by 4 bases and J by 2 bases, with 10 bases between. Per the germline V gene, CDR1 is LNHNV and CDR2 is YYDKDF (reference sequence). The CDR3 covers 14 residues. The DNA of the CDR3 is TGTGCCACCAGCATTGGGAGATACACAGATACGCAGTATTTT. The encoded protein is CATSIGRYTDTQYF.

On this clone: At one end, the junction sequence differs from germline, possibly due to a read error. This chain connects TRBV5-1 to TRBJ1-2, with D perhaps TRBD1 (5 bases). This CDR3 comprises 14 residues. Germline V gene lookup returns CDR1 SGHRS and CDR2 YFSETQ. The CDR3 DNA reads TGCGCCAGCAGCTTGGACAGGACGCTCTATGGCTACCCCTTC. Protein product: CASSLDRTLYGYPF.

This chain connects TRBV18 to TRBJ2-7; perhaps TRBD2 as D (6 bases). Per the germline V gene, CDR1 is KGHSH and CDR2 is LQKENI. This CDR3 is built from 19 residues. V was pared by 2 bases and J by 3 bases, with 26 bases between. The CDR3 DNA sequence: TGTGCCAGCTCACCAGAAAATTCTCCGGGAGCAGTCAGAGTCTACGAGCAGTACTTC. This encodes CASSPENSPGAVRVYEQYF.

The chain has TRBV27 and TRBJ2-7; 11 bases fit TRBD1. The CDR3 length is 14 residues. Germline V gene lookup returns CDR1 MNHEY and CDR2 SMNVEV (reference sequence). The V segment lost 2 bases and the J segment 7 bases; nucleotides outside the gene matches: 4. The CDR3 loop reads CASSLIRDRGEQYF. The CDR3 nucleotides are TGTGCCAGCAGTTTAATCCGGGACAGGGGGGAGCAGTACTTC.